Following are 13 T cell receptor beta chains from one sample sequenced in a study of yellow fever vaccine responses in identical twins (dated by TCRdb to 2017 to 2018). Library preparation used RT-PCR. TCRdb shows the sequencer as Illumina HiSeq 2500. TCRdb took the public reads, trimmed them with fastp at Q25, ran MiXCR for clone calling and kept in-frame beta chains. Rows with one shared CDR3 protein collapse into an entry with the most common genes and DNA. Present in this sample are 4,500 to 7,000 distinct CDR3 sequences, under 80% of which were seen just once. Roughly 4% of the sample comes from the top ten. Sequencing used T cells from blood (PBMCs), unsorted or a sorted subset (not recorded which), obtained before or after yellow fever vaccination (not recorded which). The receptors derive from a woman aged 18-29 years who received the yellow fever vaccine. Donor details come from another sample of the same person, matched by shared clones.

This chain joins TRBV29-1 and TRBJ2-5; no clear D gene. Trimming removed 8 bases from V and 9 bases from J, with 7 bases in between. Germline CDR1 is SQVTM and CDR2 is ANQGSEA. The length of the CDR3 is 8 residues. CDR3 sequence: CSLKPQYF. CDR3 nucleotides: TGCAGCCTTAAACCCCAGTACTTC.

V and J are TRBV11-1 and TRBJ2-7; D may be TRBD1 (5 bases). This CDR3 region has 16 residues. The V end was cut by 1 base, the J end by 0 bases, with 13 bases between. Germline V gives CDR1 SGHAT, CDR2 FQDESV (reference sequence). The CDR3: CASSLEMDIGSYEQYF. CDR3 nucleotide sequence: TGTGCCAGCAGCTTAGAGATGGACATTGGCTCCTACGAGCAGTACTTC.

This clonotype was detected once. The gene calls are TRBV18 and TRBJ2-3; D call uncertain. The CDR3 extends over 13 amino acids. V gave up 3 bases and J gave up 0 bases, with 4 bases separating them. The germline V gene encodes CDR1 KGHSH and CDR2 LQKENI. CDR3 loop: CASSPTSTDTQYF. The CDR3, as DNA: TGTGCCAGCTCACCGACTAGCACAGATACGCAGTATTTT.

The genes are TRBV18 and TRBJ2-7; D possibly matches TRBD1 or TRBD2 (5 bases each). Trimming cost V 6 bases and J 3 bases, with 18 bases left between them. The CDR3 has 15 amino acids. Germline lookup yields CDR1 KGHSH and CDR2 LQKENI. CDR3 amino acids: CASSAGTGPSYEQYF. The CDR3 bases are TGTGCCAGCTCGGCAGGGACGGGCCCTAGCTACGAGCAGTACTTC.

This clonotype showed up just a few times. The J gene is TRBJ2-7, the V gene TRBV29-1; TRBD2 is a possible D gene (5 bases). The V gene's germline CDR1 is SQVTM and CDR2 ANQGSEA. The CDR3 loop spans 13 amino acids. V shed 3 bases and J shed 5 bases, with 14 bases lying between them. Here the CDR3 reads CSVESNGENEQYF. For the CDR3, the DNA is TGCAGCGTTGAGTCTAACGGGGAGAACGAGCAGTACTTC.

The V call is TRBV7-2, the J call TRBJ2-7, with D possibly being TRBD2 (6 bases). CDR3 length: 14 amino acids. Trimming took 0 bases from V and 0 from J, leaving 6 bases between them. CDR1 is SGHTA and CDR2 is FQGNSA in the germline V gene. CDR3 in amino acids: CASSLASGSYEQYF. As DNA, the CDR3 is TGTGCCAGCAGCTTAGCTAGCGGCTCCTACGAGCAGTACTTC.

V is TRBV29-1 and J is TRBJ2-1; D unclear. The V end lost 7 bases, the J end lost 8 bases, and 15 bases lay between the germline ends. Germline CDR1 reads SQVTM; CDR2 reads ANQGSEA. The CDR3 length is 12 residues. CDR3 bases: TGCAGCGCTTCCTTCGTTTGGGATGAGCAGTTCTTC. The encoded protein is CSASFVWDEQFF.

The DNA of the CDR3 is TGCAGCGTCCGCACGGGGTCGACCCAGTACTTC. Its protein product is CSVRTGSTQYF. This chain joins TRBV29-1 and TRBJ2-5; perhaps TRBD2 as D (5 bases). The CDR3 is 11 residues long. The V end lost 6 bases, the J end lost 7 bases, and 12 bases lay between the germline ends. Germline assignment: CDR1 SQVTM and CDR2 ANQGSEA.

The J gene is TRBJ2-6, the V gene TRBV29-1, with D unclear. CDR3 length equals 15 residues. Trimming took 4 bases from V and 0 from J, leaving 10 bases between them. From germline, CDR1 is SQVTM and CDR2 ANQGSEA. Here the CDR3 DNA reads TGCAGCGTTGTGGACGGCGTCTCTGGGGCCAACGTCCTGACTTTC. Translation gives CSVVDGVSGANVLTF.

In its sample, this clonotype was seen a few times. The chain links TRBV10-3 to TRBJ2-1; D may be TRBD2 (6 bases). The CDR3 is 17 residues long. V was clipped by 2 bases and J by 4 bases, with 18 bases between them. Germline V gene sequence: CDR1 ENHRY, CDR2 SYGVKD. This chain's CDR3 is CAISEARDSSIYNEQFF. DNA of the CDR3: TGTGCCATCAGTGAGGCGAGGGACTCCAGTATTTACAATGAGCAGTTCTTC.

The chain's CDR3 is CASSLGFSYEQYF. For the CDR3, the DNA is TGTGCCAGCAGCTTGGGCTTTTCCTACGAGCAGTACTTC. V gene TRBV7-8 combines with J gene TRBJ2-7; no definite D call. CDR3 length: 13 residues. Looked up from germline, CDR1 is SGHVS and CDR2 is FQNEAQ. Trimming removed 3 bases at V and 1 base at J, with 7 bases between.

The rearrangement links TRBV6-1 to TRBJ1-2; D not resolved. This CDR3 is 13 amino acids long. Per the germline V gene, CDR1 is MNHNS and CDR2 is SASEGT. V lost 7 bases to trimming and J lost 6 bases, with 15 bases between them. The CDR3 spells CASTTGAVDGYTF. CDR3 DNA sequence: TGTGCCAGCACCACCGGAGCCGTCGATGGCTACACCTTC.

The CDR3 protein is CASSLAGANNEQFF. The DNA of the CDR3 is TGTGCCAGCAGCTTAGCGGGCGCCAACAATGAGCAGTTCTTC. The chain joins TRBV7-9 to TRBJ2-1, with D unresolved. V lost 0 bases and J lost 5, with 8 bases in between. The CDR3 is 14 amino acids. The V gene's germline CDR1 is SEHNR and CDR2 FQNEAQ (reference sequence). Complete variable domain (other parts from reference TRBV7-9 and TRBJ2-1): DTGVSQNPRHKITKRGQNVTFRCDPISEHNRLYWYRQTLGQGPEFLTYFQNEAQLEKSRLLSDRFSAERPKGSFSTLEIQRTEQGDSAMYLCASSLAGANNEQFFGPGTRLTVL.